What follows are 21 T cell receptor beta chains derived from one specimen sequenced in a study of cytomegalovirus exposure and HLA in healthy donors (dated 2017 in TCRdb). Library method: the immunoSEQ multiplex PCR assay. The multiplex PCR relied on a mix of 60 forward primers for TCR Vbeta segments and 13 reverse primers for TCR Jbeta segments. TCRdb holds this immuneACCESS table with in-frame rearrangements only. Some clones are missing; in checked studies, unresolved V genes explain under half, and the rest has no known cause. Counted in this sample were 150,000 or so clones; 72% of them appeared once. Together, the top ten hold 2.5% of the sample. The sequenced sample consisted of PBMCs. These receptors were collected from a human donor in good health.

The chain links TRBV9 to TRBJ2-3; 14 bases are a match to TRBD2. Germline-derived CDR1 and CDR2 are SGDLS and YYNGEE. The V and J ends lost 0 bases and 4 bases, in that order; junction bases with no gene match: 1. The CDR3 is 16 amino acids. CDR3 loop: CASSVGLAGGSDTQYF. Written as DNA, the CDR3 is TGTGCCAGCAGCGTAGGACTAGCGGGGGGGTCAGATACGCAGTATTTT.

The rearrangement joins TRBV18 to TRBJ2-7, with no clear D. The V end was cut by 6 bases, the J end by 0 bases, with 12 bases between. CDR3 size: 14 residues. Germline-derived CDR1 and CDR2 are KGHSH and LQKENI. The CDR3 protein is CASSPETNSYEQYF. CDR3 DNA: TGTGCCAGCTCTCCCGAGACAAACTCCTACGAGCAGTACTTC.

CDR3: CASSVDLANTDTQYF. CDR3 coding DNA: TGTGCCAGCAGCGTAGACCTAGCCAACACAGATACGCAGTATTTT. This chain joins TRBV9 and TRBJ2-3; the D gene is possibly TRBD2 (5 bases). Trimming removed 0 bases at V and 2 bases at J, with 10 bases between. This CDR3 is built from 15 residues. Germline lookup yields CDR1 SGDLS and CDR2 YYNGEE.

This clone was detected only a few times. This chain connects TRBV7-9 to TRBJ2-7; D is possibly TRBD2 (5 bases). V shed 1 base and J shed 4 bases, with 11 bases lying between them. The CDR3 runs to 14 residues. Germline CDR1 SEHNR, CDR2 FQNEAQ (reference sequence). The CDR3: CASSLGRKGYEQYF. In nucleotides, the CDR3 is TGTGCCAGCAGCTTAGGGAGGAAGGGATACGAGCAGTACTTC.

V usage is TRBV27 and J usage is TRBJ1-3; the D is unclear. Trimming took off 3 bases at V and 0 bases at J, with 6 bases between the two ends. Per the germline V gene, CDR1 is MNHEY and CDR2 is SMNVEV (reference sequence). This CDR3 region has 14 residues. CDR3 sequence reads: CASSLSYSGNTIYF. In DNA form, the CDR3 reads TGTGCCAGCAGTTTGTCTTACTCTGGAAACACCATATATTTT.

The chain uses TRBV5-1 and TRBJ2-5; the D gene is possibly TRBD2 (7 bases). The CDR3 has 15 residues. Per the germline V gene, CDR1 is SGHRS and CDR2 is YFSETQ. Trimming pared 2 bases from V and 2 bases from J, leaving 13 bases between. CDR3 in amino acids: CASSLGGGTQETQYF. The CDR3, as DNA: TGCGCCAGCAGCTTAGGGGGGGGGACGCAAGAGACCCAGTACTTC.

The chain uses TRBV4-3 and TRBJ2-6, with 13 bases that match TRBD2. V dropped 3 bases and J dropped 2; count of bases not matched to a gene: 4. The CDR3 spans 18 residues. Germline V gene sequence: CDR1 LGHNA, CDR2 YSLEER. The CDR3 DNA is TGCGCCAGCAGCCAGTCAACTAGCGGGGGGGCTGGGGCCAACGTCCTGACTTTC. Translation: CASSQSTSGGAGANVLTF.

The chain carries TRBV6-6 and TRBJ1-2; TRBD1 might be the D (5 bases). Deletions cut 4 bases from V and 8 bases from J, with 14 bases between. The CDR3 is 13 residues long. CDR1 and CDR2 from the germline V gene are MNHNY and SVGAGI (reference sequence). The CDR3 DNA is TGTGCCAGCAGTTTTTCTAGGGGTCAGGGCTACACCTTC. It specifies CASSFSRGQGYTF.

This chain connects TRBV10-3 to TRBJ1-5; 8 bases are a match to TRBD1. The germline V gene encodes CDR1 ENHRY and CDR2 SYGVKD. J lost 0 bases, V lost 10 bases, and 8 bases had no gene match. The CDR3 contains 15 residues. The CDR3 DNA reads as TGTGCCACCGGACAGGGTCTTTATAGCAATCAGCCCCAGCATTTT. Translating it yields CATGQGLYSNQPQHF.

The chain employs TRBV6-1 and TRBJ2-1; 8 bases are shared with TRBD1. This CDR3 has 14 amino acids. Germline V gives CDR1 MNHNS, CDR2 SASEGT. J was trimmed by 10 bases and V by 4 bases; bases with no gene match: 9. CDR3 residues: CASSAWQGAGEQFF. CDR3 DNA sequence: TGTGCCAGCAGTGCTTGGCAGGGGGCTGGCGAGCAGTTCTTC.

The V gene is TRBV18, the J gene TRBJ1-1; TRBD1 matches at 11 bases. Germline CDR1 is KGHSH and CDR2 is LQKENI. This CDR3 spans 13 amino acids. V was pared by 3 bases and J by 10 bases, with 4 bases of the junction left unmatched. In nucleotides, the CDR3 is TGTGCCAGCTCACCGGGACAGGGGGGGGGAGCTTTCTTT. Its protein product is CASSPGQGGGAFF.

The chain joins TRBV19 to TRBJ1-1, with a weak D call TRBD1 (6 bases). This CDR3 is built from 13 residues. V gave up 5 bases and J gave up 3 bases, with 10 bases separating them. CDR1 is LNHDA and CDR2 is SQIVND in the germline V gene (reference sequence). CDR3 coding DNA: TGTGCCAGTAGTCAGACAGGTTACACTGAAGCTTTCTTT. It specifies CASSQTGYTEAFF.

CDR3 protein: CASSQFGQGGGYTF. CDR3 DNA: TGCGCCAGCAGTCAATTTGGGCAGGGGGGCGGCTACACCTTC. The J gene is TRBJ1-2, the V gene TRBV23-1, with TRBD1 identical over 7 bases. TRBV23-1 is reported as an ORF; its role is uncertain. Losses at the gene ends were 1 base for V and 8 bases for J; bases not matched to a gene: 7. There are 14 residues in the CDR3.

This clone was observed many times. The chain has TRBV6-4 and TRBJ1-1; 9 bases are a match to TRBD1. V shed 6 bases, J shed 4 bases, and the junction held 6 bases outside the gene matches. Germline assignment: CDR1 MRHNA and CDR2 SNTAGT. The CDR3 spans 14 residues. The CDR3 DNA is TGTGCCAGCAGCCCGGGACAGGGCGGCACTGAAGCTTTCTTT. It specifies CASSPGQGGTEAFF.

V usage is TRBV10-2 and J usage is TRBJ1-1, with D possibly being TRBD1 (5 bases). With 6 bases removed from V and 1 base from J, the gap between germline ends came to 15 bases. The CDR3 covers 15 residues. Germline-derived CDR1 and CDR2 are WSHSY and SAAADI. This CDR3 reads CASSALSDTNTEAFF. The CDR3 DNA is TGCGCCAGCAGCGCACTCTCGGACACGAACACTGAAGCTTTCTTT.

The chain joins TRBV25-1 to TRBJ1-1; D perhaps matches TRBD1 (5 bases). CDR1 is MGHDK and CDR2 is SYGVNS in the germline V gene. This CDR3 is built from 15 residues. V gave up 1 base and J gave up 4 bases, with 13 bases separating them. This chain's CDR3 is CASSEWAGGGTEAFF. The CDR3 DNA follows: TGTGCCAGCAGTGAATGGGCGGGGGGGGGCACTGAAGCTTTCTTT.

The chain joins TRBV10-3 to TRBJ1-1, with D possibly TRBD1 on 5 matching bases. The CDR3 covers 14 residues. The V end was cut by 10 bases, the J end by 0 bases, with 15 bases between. From germline, CDR1 is ENHRY and CDR2 SYGVKD. The CDR3: CATRGGGMNTEAFF. In DNA, the CDR3 is TGTGCCACCAGAGGCGGGGGAATGAACACTGAAGCTTTCTTT.

The chain carries TRBV9 and TRBJ2-3, with 11 bases that match TRBD2. The ends lost 4 bases at V and 5 bases at J; junction bases unmatched: 12. The CDR3 sequence is 17 residues long. The germline V gene encodes CDR1 SGDLS and CDR2 YYNGEE. In DNA, the CDR3 is TGTGCCAGCAGCCCCAGAGCCCTAGCGGGGGGCATAGATACGCAGTATTTT. Amino acid sequence: CASSPRALAGGIDTQYF.

The chain has TRBV5-4 and TRBJ1-1; a possible D gene is TRBD1 (6 bases). From germline, CDR1 is SGHNT and CDR2 YYREEE (reference sequence). With 4 bases removed from V and 6 bases from J, the gap between germline ends came to 16 bases. The CDR3 covers 14 residues. CDR3 in DNA: TGTGCCAGCAGCGAAGTCCAGGGGAAGTCTGAAGCTTTCTTT. It yields the protein CASSEVQGKSEAFF.

In its sample, this clone was seen a few times. The rearrangement joins TRBV7-2 to TRBJ2-7; TRBD2 agrees at 11 bases. This CDR3 region has 15 residues. Germline CDR1 is SGHTA and CDR2 is FQGNSA. J lost 3 bases, V lost 2 bases, and 3 bases had no gene match. The CDR3 DNA sequence: TGTGCCAGCAGCTTAATAGGGACTAGCGGCTACGAGCAGTACTTC. The encoded protein is CASSLIGTSGYEQYF.

This clone was recorded only once. The chain links TRBV4-1 to TRBJ2-7, with a possible D match to TRBD2 (6 bases). The CDR3 contains 15 residues. V was shortened by 0 bases and J by 3 bases, with 12 bases between the two germline ends. From germline, CDR1 is MGHRA and CDR2 YSYEKL. Here the CDR3 DNA reads TGCGCCAGCAGCCAAGATTCCGGGACTTTCTACGAGCAGTACTTC. Translated, it gives CASSQDSGTFYEQYF.